This is a list of T cell receptor beta chains from one sample in a study of graft-versus-host responses after intestinal transplantation. Antigens of these TCRs are unknown. The assay was immunoSEQ multiplex PCR, and TCRdb's table has in-frame clones only and misses some. The repertoire holds 95,000 to 150,000 clones, with 85% to 95% as singletons. The sequencing here drew on unstimulated CD8+ T cells sorted from spleen or lymph node cells, taken before intestinal transplant. The receptors originated from a human donor who received an intestinal transplant. Each CDR3 is given with its conserved first and last residue. Each record gives: CDR3 protein, V gene, clone size, CDR3 length. Expanded clones are given a class, and other clones once, few, many or no size at all.

CDR3: CASSPGTGDYEQYF
V: TRBV27
size: .
length: 14

CDR3: CASRAVGSRYNEQFF
V: TRBV28
size: .
length: 15

CDR3: CASSLSETGNTIYF
V: TRBV11-1
size: .
length: 14

CDR3: CASSPDIQGFYGYTF
V: TRBV18
size: once
length: 15

CDR3: CASSPGGTSGIYEQYF
V: TRBV13
size: once
length: 16

CDR3: CASSLNPGVARVNEQFF
V: TRBV27
size: .
length: 17

CDR3: CASSPSGRGEQYF
V: TRBV4-1
size: .
length: 13

CDR3: CASSVAGTGNEKLFF
V: TRBV9
size: .
length: 15

CDR3: CASSLRSGANVLTF
V: TRBV27
size: .
length: 14

CDR3: CASSPSRGEGFYEQYF
V: TRBV7-9
size: .
length: 16

CDR3: CASITGTGWIQPQHF
V: TRBV6-1
size: .
length: 15

CDR3: CASSLAPSGSYEQYF
V: TRBV7-9
size: once
length: 15

CDR3: CASTPRQGTSTDTQYF
V: TRBV5-1
size: once
length: 16

CDR3: CAWSVQNRQRYEQYF
V: TRBV30
size: .
length: 15

CDR3: CASRGDRGTEAFF
V: TRBV28
size: .
length: 13

CDR3: CASSLPTSGGELFF
V: TRBV27
size: .
length: 14

CDR3: CASSDWTDTQYF
V: TRBV5-6
size: .
length: 12

CDR3: CASSQTAIPEQYF
V: TRBV10-2
size: .
length: 13

CDR3: CASSLAETAEAFF
V: TRBV7-9
size: .
length: 13

CDR3: CASSSPFLGGILNTEAFF
V: TRBV5-4
size: .
length: 18

CDR3: CASSLTRYRQGTITDTQYF
V: TRBV7-3
size: .
length: 19

CDR3: CASSEGARGNQPQHF
V: TRBV6-1
size: .
length: 15

CDR3: CASSPPLAGNTDTQYF
V: TRBV7-6
size: .
length: 16

CDR3: CASSLSPGEDNEQFF
V: TRBV27
size: .
length: 15

CDR3: CASRDRVWSGRYEQYF
V: TRBV2
size: .
length: 16

CDR3: CASSGTGSNQPQHF
V: TRBV27
size: .
length: 14

CDR3: CATSRETGAYEQYF
V: TRBV15
size: .
length: 14

CDR3: CASSKRQGDYGYTF
V: TRBV19
size: .
length: 14

CDR3: CASSQDLRERAYEQYF
V: TRBV4-2
size: .
length: 16

CDR3: CASRPRSREKTLWYF
V: TRBV28
size: .
length: 15

CDR3: CASSSGTSVFNEQFF
V: TRBV19
size: .
length: 15

CDR3: CASSLVPDRGLYEQYF
V: TRBV27
size: .
length: 16

CDR3: CASSEGQSNTGELFF
V: TRBV28
size: .
length: 15

CDR3: CASSPARTTDTQYF
V: TRBV4-1
size: .
length: 14

CDR3: CASSSAGSGNTIYF
V: TRBV11-3
size: .
length: 14

CDR3: CASRGQGLTGELFF
V: TRBV11-2
size: once
length: 14

CDR3: CASSPGQGSYNEQFF
V: TRBV5-4
size: .
length: 15

CDR3: CASSISYEQYF
V: TRBV28
size: .
length: 11

CDR3: CASGGLADTYEQYF
V: TRBV9
size: .
length: 14

CDR3: CASQKDPNQETQYF
V: TRBV16
size: .
length: 14

CDR3: CAWSSLIGYEQYF
V: TRBV30
size: .
length: 13

CDR3: CASRAERSYEQYF
V: TRBV6-5
size: once
length: 13

CDR3: CASSEPRDRASNQPQHF
V: TRBV10-1
size: .
length: 17

CDR3: CASSEVPRGTDTQYF
V: TRBV6-1
size: .
length: 15

CDR3: CASSSNQYNEQFF
V: TRBV28
size: .
length: 13

CDR3: CSVRGTGGHTEAFF
V: TRBV29-1
size: .
length: 14

CDR3: CASSIFQGDPTQYF
V: TRBV19
size: .
length: 14

CDR3: CASSTGYGTEAFF
V: TRBV28
size: .
length: 13

CDR3: CASSVEDRNTEAFF
V: TRBV9
size: .
length: 14

CDR3: CASRQGYNSPLHF
V: TRBV13
size: .
length: 13

CDR3: CSVESRTDDYEQYF
V: TRBV29-1
size: .
length: 14

CDR3: CASTTGYNTEAFF
V: TRBV5-4
size: .
length: 13

CDR3: CASSSTSGSVDEQFF
V: TRBV7-9
size: few
length: 15

CDR3: CATSRDPRPGAISGNTIYF
V: TRBV15
size: once
length: 19

CDR3: CAWSLAGHQPQHF
V: TRBV30
size: .
length: 13

CDR3: CANRGRAYEQYF
V: TRBV10-1
size: .
length: 12